Listed below are T cell receptor beta chains from one sample, sequenced in a study of blood T cells in healthy people across ages. TCRdb independently ran MiXCR on the 5' RACE reads; one entry per CDR3 protein. The table includes 2 million or so distinct CDR3 sequences, 40% to 55% detected once. Sequences were obtained from blood. The receptor source for this set is a woman aged 40 to 50 in good health. Both conserved end residues are part of each CDR3. A D gene is named only where the DNA matches it firmly. Clone size appears in some rows only: once, few, many, or a class for an expanded clone.

len | j_gene | v_gene | d_gene | abundance | CDR3aa | CDR3nt
15 | TRBJ2-2 | TRBV25-1 | - | - | CASSGAHGGHGELFF | TGTGCCAGCAGTGGGGCGCATGGGGGCCACGGGGAGCTGTTTTTT
14 | TRBJ1-2 | TRBV29-1 | - | few | CSVRAQGTIYGYTF | TGCAGCGTCCGAGCCCAGGGCACCATTTATGGCTACACCTTC
14 | TRBJ1-2 | TRBV29-1 | - | - | CSVDADRTDYGYTF | TGCAGCGTTGACGCAGACAGGACTGATTATGGCTACACCTTC
15 | TRBJ2-7 | TRBV9 | TRBD1 | few | CASSVAQTGWSEQYF | TGTGCCAGCAGCGTAGCCCAGACAGGGTGGAGCGAGCAGTACTTC
14 | TRBJ2-1 | TRBV11-2 | TRBD2 | - | CASSLVTAGNEQFF | TGTGCCAGCAGCTTAGTTACAGCGGGGAATGAGCAGTTCTTC
12 | TRBJ2-7 | TRBV7-9 | - | few | CASSWVPYEQYF | TGTGCCAGCAGCTGGGTCCCCTACGAGCAGTACTTC
13 | TRBJ2-5 | TRBV4-3 | - | many | CASSQARGQTQYF | TGCGCCAGCAGCCAAGCCAGGGGACAGACCCAGTACTTC
14 | TRBJ2-7 | TRBV5-1 | - | - | CASSERATFYEQYF | TGCGCCAGCAGCGAACGGGCCACGTTCTACGAGCAGTACTTC
13 | TRBJ2-5 | TRBV4-3 | - | - | CASSQRPRGEQYF | TGCGCCAGCAGCCAAAGGCCTAGGGGTGAGCAGTACTTC
15 | TRBJ2-3 | TRBV24-1 | TRBD1 | - | CATSDAGQGADTQYF | TGTGCCACCAGTGATGCCGGACAGGGGGCAGATACGCAGTATTTT
19 | TRBJ2-3 | TRBV7-8 | TRBD2 | - | CASSRVAPPAGVRTDTQYF | TGTGCCAGCAGTCGCGTCGCCCCACCCGCGGGGGTCCGCACAGATACGCAGTATTTT
13 | TRBJ2-7 | TRBV20-1 | - | - | CSAREGPAYEQYF | TGCAGTGCTAGGGAGGGTCCTGCCTACGAGCAGTACTTC
15 | TRBJ2-3 | TRBV20-1 | - | - | CSASDRTSPTDTQYF | TGCAGTGCTAGTGATCGGACGAGCCCCACAGATACGCAGTATTTT
18 | TRBJ2-3 | TRBV12-3/TRBV12-4 | TRBD2 | - | CASTRASSLAGGTDTQYF | TGTGCCAGCACACGGGCCAGCAGTTTAGCGGGGGGAACAGATACGCAGTATTTT
12 | TRBJ2-7 | TRBV27 | - | - | CASRSETYEQYF | TGTGCCAGTAGGTCGGAAACCTACGAGCAGTACTTC
14 | TRBJ1-4 | TRBV20-1 | - | - | CSARDRGGSGKLFF | TGCAGTGCTAGAGATCGAGGGGGTTCGGGAAAACTGTTTTTT
13 | TRBJ2-5 | TRBV20-1 | - | - | CSASAQGRETQYF | TGCAGTGCTAGCGCCCAGGGGAGGGAGACCCAGTACTTC
14 | TRBJ2-3 | TRBV7-3 | - | few | CASSSTGLTDTQYF | TGTGCCAGCAGCTCGACAGGCTTGACAGATACGCAGTATTTT
14 | TRBJ2-3 | TRBV28 | - | few | CASSSQLAKDTQYF | TGTGCCAGCAGTTCCCAGCTAGCAAAAGATACGCAGTATTTT
14 | TRBJ2-1 | TRBV2 | - | few | CASTADRTYNEQFF | TGTGCCAGCACCGCCGACCGAACCTACAATGAGCAGTTCTTC
16 | TRBJ2-2 | TRBV20-1 | - | - | CSARVVMEANTGELFF | TGCAGTGCTAGAGTTGTGATGGAGGCGAACACCGGGGAGCTGTTTTTT
13 | TRBJ2-5 | TRBV6-6 | - | few | CASMSDPRETQYF | TGTGCCAGCATGAGCGACCCTCGGGAGACCCAGTACTTC
15 | TRBJ2-3 | TRBV5-5 | - | few | CASSLPGEGTDTQYF | TGTGCCAGCAGCTTGCCAGGGGAGGGCACAGATACGCAGTATTTT
15 | TRBJ2-3 | TRBV4-3 | - | few | CASSQGGDPTDTQYF | TGCGCCAGCAGCCAAGGGGGGGACCCCACAGATACGCAGTATTTT
17 | TRBJ2-1 | TRBV6-6 | - | - | CASSSTVGIHTYNEQFF | TGTGCCAGCAGTTCAACCGTCGGGATCCATACCTACAATGAGCAGTTCTTC
15 | TRBJ2-5 | TRBV6-6 | TRBD1 | - | CATTPTGTGGETQYF | TGTGCCACTACACCGACTGGGACAGGGGGGGAGACCCAGTACTTC
15 | TRBJ2-6 | TRBV6-2/TRBV6-3 | - | - | CASIQHLSGANVLTF | TGTGCCAGCATCCAACATCTCTCTGGGGCCAACGTCCTGACTTTC
14 | TRBJ1-2 | TRBV2 | TRBD1 | - | CATTRGGGNYGYTF | TGTGCCACCACTCGAGGGGGCGGGAACTATGGCTACACCTTC